This TCR beta chain was sequenced for a study of cytomegalovirus exposure and HLA in healthy donors. The PCR contained 60 Vbeta and 13 Jbeta primers. This table comes from immunoSEQ multiplex PCR, and its TCRdb copy is limited to in-frame clones, with some not included. The data contain roughly 130,000 clones, around 77% of them seen just once; the ten biggest clones take up approximately 1.8%. The CDR3 consists of 13 residues. V lost 6 bases, J lost 7 bases, and 5 bases stayed unmatched. Looked up from germline, CDR1 is SGDLS and CDR2 is YYNGEE. The chain employs TRBV9 and TRBJ2-1, with TRBD2 matching 9 bases. This TCR derives from a woman in her forties or fifties in good health and CMV-seronegative. Sequencing input: PBMCs. CDR3 amino acids: CASKREEGNEQFF. The CDR3 DNA sequence: TGTGCCAGCAAGCGGGAGGAGGGTAATGAGCAGTTCTTC. Filled out from reference TRBV9 and TRBJ2-1, the complete variable domain reads DSGVTQTPKHLITATGQRVTLRCSPRSGDLSVYWYQQSLDQGLQFLIQYYNGEERAKGNILERFSAQQFPDLHSELNLSSLELGDSALYFCASKREEGNEQFFGPGTRLTVL.